A single T cell receptor beta chain is shown here with its context. This entry belongs to a study of blood T cell repertoires in COVID-19. Study as a whole: COVID-19 samples collected from the United States, Italy and Spain covered acute and convalescent phases. Sample material is recorded as cDNA or gDNA derived from T cells, B-cell-depleted T cells, or PBMCs.

Trimming took 5 bases from V and 0 from J; bases not matched to a gene: 7. Germline CDR1 SGHTA, CDR2 FQGTGA. The CDR3 totals 16 residues. Original processing methods: Nucleated cell counts were estimated from reference gene primer amplification. Using immunoSEQ multiplex PCR, the repertoire was profiled, and TCRdb retains in-frame clones only, with some absent. V and J calls and clone size come straight from that table; D and trimming were deduced from the DNA. This sample has approximately 140,000 clones; less than 80% occur once, and the top ten carry 3% to 4.5%. The material sequenced was peripheral blood. The chain employs TRBV7-3 and TRBJ2-5; the match to TRBD1 covers 9 bases. This receptor was taken from a man aged 60-69 years with acute or convalescent COVID-19. This CDR3 is CASSPGTGLYQETQYF. CDR3 bases: TGTGCCAGCAGCCCGGGGACAGGGTTGTACCAAGAGACCCAGTACTTC.